The TCR beta chain described here comes from a study of shared clonotypes between healthy human individuals. Background on the study: Each donor had three CD4 naive, three CD4 memory, two CD8 naive and one CD8 memory plate. Broader study findings: The study found lower generation probabilities in non-shared clonotypes than in those shared by all four donors. Researchers found naive subsets generally carried larger estimated richness than memory subsets.

The V gene lost 4 bases and the J gene lost 8 bases, with 9 bases spanning the gap. CDR3 size: 11 residues. Germline V gene sequence: CDR1 SGHDN, CDR2 FVKESK. The naive CD8 subset, CD45RO-negative cells positively selected for CCR7, excluded terminally differentiated effector memory CD45RA+ cells. In the authors' workflow: Quality scores were absent from the junction-only immunoSEQ sequences, so filtering differed. Repertoires were generated with immunoSEQ multiplex PCR, while TCRdb's copy carries only in-frame clones and drops some. V, J and clone size reflect that table, while D and trimming were determined from the DNA. The sample shows 2 million to 2.5 million clones, about 95% of them seen only once. A word on this clone: Its specificity is not known.

The source is a man younger than 30 in good health. Sequenced input: naive CD8+ T cells sorted from blood. The chain employs TRBV14 and TRBJ2-7; D not resolved. The CDR3 protein is CASSLGKKQYF. CDR3 sequence (DNA): TGTGCCAGCAGCCTAGGGAAGAAGCAGTACTTC.